One sample yielded the 21 T cell receptor beta chains listed below, sequenced in a study of T cell responses to AZD1222 COVID-19 vaccine (TCRdb year 2021). The intended sense of this specimen's time point label: baseline before first vaccination. Library construction relied on the immunoSEQ multiplex PCR assay. TCRdb stores this immuneACCESS table with in-frame sequences only. Part of the clones is absent; in the studies checked, under half of the shortfall reflects unresolved V genes, and no reason is known for the rest. The sample records about 110,000 clones, around 96% of which are singletons. The ten most abundant clones make up 2.2% of the sample. Sample: peripheral blood, taken on day 0 of AZD1222 vaccination. All receptors derive from an adult in good health.

The CDR3 protein is CASSLWGDITDTQYF. In nucleotides, the CDR3 is TGTGCCAGCAGCTTATGGGGGGATATCACAGATACGCAGTATTTT. This chain joins TRBV11-2 and TRBJ2-3, with D perhaps TRBD2 (6 bases). CDR3 length: 15 residues. The ends were cut back, 2 bases at V and 2 bases at J, with 11 bases in the middle. Germline CDR1 and CDR2: SGHAT and FQNNGV.

This chain joins TRBV9 and TRBJ1-2; the D is unclear. There are 15 residues in the CDR3. V lost 2 bases to trimming and J lost 4 bases, with 15 bases between them. Germline V gene lookup returns CDR1 SGDLS and CDR2 YYNGEE. CDR3: CASSVYERSAYGYTF. The CDR3 coding sequence is TGTGCCAGCAGCGTCTACGAAAGAAGCGCCTATGGCTACACCTTC.

The chain links TRBV19 to TRBJ2-1, with D unresolved. Germline assignment: CDR1 LNHDA and CDR2 SQIVND (reference sequence). The germline V and J ends were trimmed by 4 bases and 9 bases, with 13 bases remaining between them. CDR3 length: 13 amino acids. The CDR3 coding sequence is TGTGCCAGTAGTACCCCCTTACGGAGTGAGCAGTTCTTC. Translation: CASSTPLRSEQFF.

The genes are TRBV25-1 and TRBJ1-6; no definite D call. CDR1 is MGHDK and CDR2 is SYGVNS in the germline V gene. The CDR3 is made up of 15 amino acids. V was shortened by 4 bases and J by 5 bases, with 12 bases between the two germline ends. The CDR3 nucleotides read TGTGCCAGCAGTGCACCCGGGATCGATAATTCACCCCTCCACTTT. Amino acid sequence: CASSAPGIDNSPLHF.

The V gene is TRBV2, the J gene TRBJ1-2; the match to TRBD1 covers 8 bases. Germline trimming cut 1 base from V and 5 bases from J; bases unmatched to any gene: 6. CDR3 length: 15 residues. In germline, CDR1 is SNHLY, CDR2 FYNNEI. The CDR3, as DNA: TGTGCCAGCAGTGAAGAGGGGGACAGGAAATATGGCTACACCTTC. It encodes CASSEEGDRKYGYTF.

The J gene is TRBJ2-2, the V gene TRBV18, with D possibly being TRBD1 (5 bases). Germline V CDR1 and CDR2: KGHSH, LQKENI. The CDR3 spans 15 residues. Trimming pared 3 bases from V and 4 bases from J, leaving 12 bases between. The CDR3 DNA reads as TGTGCCAGCTCACCTAGTCTCCAGGGCACCGGGGAGCTGTTTTTT. This translates into CASSPSLQGTGELFF.

This clone is a singleton in its sample. V gene TRBV7-9 combines with J gene TRBJ2-1, with a weak D call TRBD2 (6 bases). The germline V gene has CDR1 SEHNR and CDR2 FQNEAQ (reference sequence). Trimming stripped 4 bases from V and 8 bases from J, with 9 bases between. The CDR3 spans 12 residues. Written as DNA, the CDR3 is TGTGCCAGCAGCTCATGGGGGGATGAGCAGTTCTTC. Translating it yields CASSSWGDEQFF.

CDR3 sequence reads: CASSLNGGELFF. CDR3 bases: TGCGCCAGCAGCCTCAACGGGGGGGAGCTGTTTTTT. The gene calls are TRBV4-1 and TRBJ2-2; D is uncertain. V gave up 4 bases and J gave up 8 bases, with 8 bases separating them. Germline V gene data show CDR1 as MGHRA and CDR2 as YSYEKL. The CDR3 extends over 12 amino acids.

V is TRBV3-1 (or the pseudogene TRBV3-2) and J is TRBJ1-1; D is uncertain. Germline CDR1 and CDR2: LGHDT and YNNKEL (reference sequence). The V gene lost 4 bases and the J gene lost 2 bases, with 5 bases spanning the gap. This CDR3 has 12 residues. The CDR3 here is CASSRVNTEAFF. CDR3 nucleotides: TGTGCCAGCAGCCGGGTCAACACTGAAGCTTTCTTT.

The chain combines TRBV10-3 with TRBJ1-1; unclear D gene. The V and J ends lost 2 bases and 1 base respectively, with 8 bases between them. The CDR3 loop spans 14 amino acids. Germline loops: CDR1 ENHRY, CDR2 SYGVKD. Here the CDR3 DNA reads TGTGCCATCAGTGAGCTCGGAGGGAACACTGAAGCTTTCTTT. This codes for CAISELGGNTEAFF.

The CDR3: CASRLRRDNQPQHF. The CDR3 bases are TGTGCCAGCAGATTAAGACGCGACAATCAGCCCCAGCATTTT. This chain links TRBV2 with TRBJ1-5, with D uncertain. The CDR3 is 14 residues long. From germline, CDR1 is SNHLY and CDR2 FYNNEI. V was pared by 6 bases and J by 3 bases, with 12 bases between.

This clone was observed a single time. Other DNA sequences in the sample encode the same CDR3. The chain employs TRBV27 and TRBJ1-1; 8 nucleotides line up with TRBD1. The V gene's germline CDR1 is MNHEY and CDR2 SMNVEV (reference sequence). V was pared by 5 bases and J by 1 base, with 6 bases of the junction left unmatched. The CDR3 length is 15 residues. CDR3 sequence: CASSPRTGTNTEAFF. In nucleotides, the CDR3 is TGTGCCAGCAGTCCCCGGACAGGGACGAACACTGAAGCTTTCTTT.

A single count supports this clone. The J gene is TRBJ1-4, the V gene TRBV7-9; D might be TRBD1 (6 bases). CDR3 length equals 12 residues. The ends were cut back, 4 bases at V and 8 bases at J, with 8 bases in the middle. Germline CDR1 is SEHNR and CDR2 is FQNEAQ (reference sequence). CDR3 protein: CASSYQGEKLFF. CDR3 in DNA: TGTGCCAGCAGCTATCAGGGGGAAAAACTGTTTTTT. Drawing the rest from reference TRBV7-9 and TRBJ1-4, the complete variable domain is DTGVSQNPRHKITKRGQNVTFRCDPISEHNRLYWYRQTLGQGPEFLTYFQNEAQLEKSRLLSDRFSAERPKGSFSTLEIQRTEQGDSAMYLCASSYQGEKLFFGSGTQLSVL.

This chain uses TRBV5-4 with TRBJ1-1; 10 nucleotides line up with TRBD1. This CDR3 is 17 amino acids long. V lost 4 bases, J lost 3 bases, and 12 bases stayed unmatched. Germline V gene lookup returns CDR1 SGHNT and CDR2 YYREEE (reference sequence). The CDR3 DNA reads TGTGCCAGCAGCCCAGAGACAGGGGGCTATGGGTACACTGAAGCTTTCTTT. Amino acid sequence: CASSPETGGYGYTEAFF.

The chain joins TRBV13 to TRBJ2-1, with TRBD2 matching 8 bases. CDR3 length: 15 amino acids. V shed 5 bases and J 1 base; nucleotides not matched to a gene: 4. Germline V gives CDR1 PRHDT, CDR2 FYEKMQ (reference sequence). CDR3 coding DNA: TGTGCCAGCAGCAAAACTAGCGGATCCTACAATGAGCAGTTCTTC. Translated, it gives CASSKTSGSYNEQFF.

The V call is TRBV19, the J call TRBJ2-3; possibly TRBD1 or TRBD2 for D (5 bases each). V gave up 9 bases and J gave up 0 bases, with 16 bases separating them. Germline CDR1 and CDR2: LNHDA and SQIVND (reference sequence). The CDR3 is 15 residues long. CDR3 sequence: CASIAGTTSTDTQYF. The CDR3 coding sequence is TGTGCCAGCATCGCCGGGACGACTAGCACAGATACGCAGTATTTT.

A note on this clone: The sample has other DNA sequences that encode this CDR3 too. The chain employs TRBV27 and TRBJ1-5; D is uncertain. This CDR3 contains 13 residues. Deletions cut 3 bases from V and 4 bases from J, with 7 bases between. Germline-derived CDR1 and CDR2 are MNHEY and SMNVEV (reference sequence). The chain's CDR3 is CASSFQGNQPQHF. The CDR3 nucleotides read TGTGCCAGCAGTTTTCAAGGAAATCAGCCCCAGCATTTT.

There are a few counts of this clone. The J gene is TRBJ1-1, the V gene TRBV19, with 8 nucleotides matching TRBD1. This CDR3 is built from 13 residues. V lost 8 bases to trimming and J lost 3 bases; unmatched junction nucleotides: 5. CDR1 is LNHDA and CDR2 is SQIVND in the germline V gene (reference sequence). The CDR3 loop is CASSDRAYTEAFF. CDR3 in DNA: TGTGCCAGTTCGGACAGGGCGTACACTGAAGCTTTCTTT.

The rearrangement links TRBV27 to TRBJ1-2; D may be TRBD1 (6 bases). This CDR3 spans 16 amino acids. Germline V lookup: CDR1 MNHEY, CDR2 SMNVEV (reference sequence). V was clipped by 5 bases and J by 6 bases, with 22 bases between them. The CDR3: CASSLHDPGVPHGYTF. The CDR3 DNA is TGTGCCAGCAGTCTACACGACCCAGGGGTCCCCCATGGCTACACCTTC.

The V and J genes are TRBV4-1 and TRBJ1-2, with D possibly matching TRBD1 (5 bases). Trimming removed 1 base from V and 4 bases from J, with 13 bases in between. CDR3 length equals 15 residues. Germline CDR1 reads MGHRA; CDR2 reads YSYEKL. DNA of the CDR3: TGCGCCAGCAGCCAAGGGAAGGAGGGACGCTATGGCTACACCTTC. This gives the protein CASSQGKEGRYGYTF.

This chain connects TRBV2 to TRBJ2-7, with TRBD1 matching 9 bases. The CDR3 is made up of 14 amino acids. The V and J ends lost 3 bases and 4 bases, in that order; junction bases with no gene match: 4. Per the germline V gene, CDR1 is SNHLY and CDR2 is FYNNEI. Here the CDR3 reads CASSEGTGPYEQYF. CDR3 sequence (DNA): TGTGCCAGCAGTGAGGGGACAGGGCCTTACGAGCAGTACTTC. The complete variable domain, with remaining parts taken from reference TRBV2 and TRBJ2-7, reads EPEVTQTPSHQVTQMGQEVILRCVPISNHLYFYWYRQILGQKVEFLVSFYNNEISEKSEIFDDQFSVERPDGSNFTLKIRSTKLEDSAMYFCASSEGTGPYEQYFGPGTRLTVT.